The 15 T cell receptor beta chains presented below share a single source sample, sequenced in a study of T cells in Graves' hyperthyroidism and ophthalmopathy (dated by TCRdb to between 2019 and 2020). Library method: multiplex PCR. TCRdb records Illumina HiSeq 2000 as the sequencer. The TCR beta CDR3 regions were amplified from the RNA transcripts. For the first round of RT-PCR on the TCR CDR3, the HTBI primer set was used together with the Qiagen OneStep RT-PCR kit. Using fastp trimming at Q25 and MiXCR clonotype assembly, TCRdb reanalyzed the public sequencing data and kept in-frame beta chains. Each CDR3 protein gets just one entry, which takes the most common genes and DNA from the rows behind it. The sample data list hundreds of thousands of distinct CDR3 sequences, and roughly 40% of these were observed just once. The ten biggest clones cover approximately 10% of the sample. Sequenced material: blood. These receptors came from a man between 18 and 29 years old with Graves' hyperthyroidism.

The chain uses TRBV4-1 and TRBJ1-6; no clear D. V lost 2 bases to trimming and J lost 3 bases, with 8 bases between them. The CDR3 contains 15 residues. CDR1 MGHRA and CDR2 YSYEKL come from the germline V gene. DNA for the CDR3: TGCGCCAGCAGCCAACTCGACGGCTATAATTCACCCCTCCACTTT. Amino acid sequence: CASSQLDGYNSPLHF.

At least ten counts were recorded for this clonotype. The rearrangement uses TRBV7-2 and TRBJ1-5; D is uncertain. This CDR3 contains 14 residues. CDR1 SGHTA and CDR2 FQGNSA come from the germline V gene. The V and J ends lost 5 bases and 3 bases respectively, with 11 bases between them. The CDR3, as DNA: TGTGCCAGCAGCCTTCGACGGAACAATCAGCCCCAGCATTTT. Translated: CASSLRRNNQPQHF.

Details on this clonotype: This could be a read error, since a much larger clone is one nucleotide away. The gene calls are TRBV24-1 and TRBJ2-5; D is unresolved. The CDR3 is 12 amino acids. V was shortened by 7 bases and J by 0 bases, with 5 bases between the two germline ends. From germline, CDR1 is KGHDR and CDR2 SFDVKD. CDR3 DNA: TGTGCCACCAGGCTGTACCAAGAGACCCAGTACTTC. Its protein is CATRLYQETQYF.

This clonotype was detected many times. This sequence joins TRBV11-2 and TRBJ1-2, with a weak D call TRBD1 (5 bases). Trimming shortened V by 3 bases and J by 3 bases, and 8 bases separated the two germline ends. This CDR3 is built from 13 residues. Per germline, CDR1 SGHAT and CDR2 FQNNGV. The CDR3, as DNA: TGTGCCAGCAGCTTGGGACGGCACTATGGCTACACCTTC. Protein product: CASSLGRHYGYTF.

The rearrangement links TRBV7-2 to TRBJ2-2; 8 bases are shared with TRBD1. The CDR3 runs 10 residues. Germline assignment: CDR1 SGHTA and CDR2 FQGNSA. The trim removed 5 bases at V and 17 bases at J, leaving 4 bases unmatched. CDR3 residues: CASSQGTGFF. CDR3 DNA sequence: TGTGCCAGCAGCCAAGGGACAGGTTTTTTT.

This clonotype was seen only a few times. The genes are TRBV2 and TRBJ2-2, with a weak D call TRBD2 (5 bases). Germline V gene sequence: CDR1 SNHLY, CDR2 FYNNEI. The CDR3 has 14 residues. The V and J ends lost 10 bases and 3 bases respectively, with 15 bases between them. CDR3 in amino acids: CATRREMDTGELFF. Here the CDR3 DNA reads TGTGCCACCCGCCGGGAAATGGACACCGGGGAGCTGTTTTTT. Drawing the rest from reference TRBV2 and TRBJ2-2, the complete variable domain is EPEVTQTPSHQVTQMGQEVILRCVPISNHLYFYWYRQILGQKVEFLVSFYNNEISEKSEIFDDQFSVERPDGSNFTLKIRSTKLEDSAMYFCATRREMDTGELFFGEGSRLTVL.

This clonotype was counted ten times or more. This chain joins TRBV5-1 and TRBJ1-2; the match to TRBD1 covers 7 bases. The J segment lost 6 bases and the V segment lost 4 bases, leaving 6 bases of the junction unmatched. The CDR3 is 13 residues long. From germline, CDR1 is SGHRS and CDR2 YFSETQ. As DNA, the CDR3 is TGCGCCAGCAGCCCTGACAGGGAGGATGGCTACACCTTC. It specifies CASSPDREDGYTF.

This clonotype has a count of ten or more. J is TRBJ1-1 and V is TRBV2; D not resolved. Germline lookup yields CDR1 SNHLY and CDR2 FYNNEI. CDR3 length: 14 amino acids. V lost 4 bases and J 10 bases, leaving 19 bases between the germline ends. CDR3 DNA sequence: TGTGCCAGCAGTGTCGGTCTGAGAAGGCCCGGAGCTTTCTTT. Protein sequence: CASSVGLRRPGAFF.

The chain links TRBV11-2 to TRBJ2-7, with D unresolved. There are 16 residues in the CDR3. The V and J ends lost 2 bases and 5 bases respectively, with 19 bases between them. CDR1 and CDR2 (germline): SGHAT, FQNNGV. The CDR3 spells CASSLKGYLIADEQYF. The CDR3, as DNA: TGTGCCAGCAGCTTAAAAGGTTACCTAATCGCGGACGAGCAGTACTTC.

The chain carries TRBV19 and TRBJ2-2, with 7 bases identical to TRBD1. J gave up 2 bases and V 7 bases, and 1 base lay outside the gene matches. The germline V gene encodes CDR1 LNHDA and CDR2 SQIVND (reference sequence). The CDR3 runs 13 residues. For the CDR3, the DNA is TGTGCCAGTAACAGGGGAAACACCGGGGAGCTGTTTTTT. Its translation: CASNRGNTGELFF.

This clonotype appeared many times. This sequence joins TRBV12-3 or TRBV12-4 and TRBJ1-6, with TRBD1 matching 9 bases. The junction had 7 bases not matched to a gene; V was cut back by 6 bases and J by 10 bases. This CDR3 region has 14 residues. The CDR3 DNA reads TGTGCCAGCAGCTCGGGACAGGGAAACTCACCCCTCCACTTT. Translation gives CASSSGQGNSPLHF.

This clonotype was observed at least ten times. The V call is TRBV10-3, the J call TRBJ2-5, with D maybe TRBD1 (6 bases). With 8 bases removed from V and 4 bases from J, the gap between germline ends came to 14 bases. Looked up from germline, CDR1 is ENHRY and CDR2 is SYGVKD. The CDR3 sequence is 13 residues long. In DNA form, the CDR3 reads TGTGCCATCGGGACACTAGACAGAGAGACCCAGTACTTC. Residues: CAIGTLDRETQYF.

The chain couples TRBV29-1 to TRBJ1-1, with D possibly being TRBD1 (5 bases). V dropped 2 bases and J dropped 1 base, with 11 bases sitting between them. Germline-derived CDR1 and CDR2 are SQVTM and ANQGSEA. CDR3 length: 14 residues. For the CDR3, the DNA is TGCAGCGTTGAACGGCCAGGGTCGAACACTGAAGCTTTCTTT. It yields the protein CSVERPGSNTEAFF.

The chain recombines TRBV14 with TRBJ2-7; 10 nucleotides agree with TRBD2. This CDR3 spans 16 amino acids. Germline V lookup: CDR1 SGHDN, CDR2 FVKESK. V lost 8 bases to trimming and J lost 5 bases; unmatched junction nucleotides: 15. DNA of the CDR3: TGTGCCAGCTCACCACCTAAGCGGGAGGGCCTGGACGAGCAGTACTTC. It translates to CASSPPKREGLDEQYF.

This clonotype was recorded a few times. The chain employs TRBV19 and TRBJ2-2; the match to TRBD1 covers 9 bases. Trimming cost V 6 bases and J 2 bases; bases outside gene matches: 10. CDR3 size: 17 residues. The germline CDR1 and CDR2 sequences are LNHDA and SQIVND (reference sequence). CDR3 residues: CASRGHKGQGNTGELFF. In nucleotides, the CDR3 is TGTGCCAGTAGAGGCCATAAGGGACAGGGAAACACCGGGGAGCTGTTTTTT.